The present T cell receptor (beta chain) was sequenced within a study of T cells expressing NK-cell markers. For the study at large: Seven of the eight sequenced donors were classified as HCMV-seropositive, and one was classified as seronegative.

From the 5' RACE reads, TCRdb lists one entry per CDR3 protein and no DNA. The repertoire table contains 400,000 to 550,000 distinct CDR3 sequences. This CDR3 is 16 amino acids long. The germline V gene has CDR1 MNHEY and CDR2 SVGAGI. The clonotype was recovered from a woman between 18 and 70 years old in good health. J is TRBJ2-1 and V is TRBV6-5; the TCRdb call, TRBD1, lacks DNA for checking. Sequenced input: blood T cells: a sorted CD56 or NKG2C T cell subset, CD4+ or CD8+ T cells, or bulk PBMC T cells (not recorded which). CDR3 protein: CASSSRGNPSYNEQFF.